This TCR beta chain was sequenced for a study of blood T cells in healthy people across ages. A second PCR, run for roughly 7 to 12 cycles, used a sample-barcoded 5' primer plus a J-beta primer mix. Each CDR3 protein gets one entry after TCRdb re-called the 5' RACE reads with MiXCR. The table has 750,000 or so distinct CDR3 sequences, around a quarter seen once. Looked up from germline, CDR1 is MDHEN and CDR2 is SYDVKM. Trimming left V 5 bases short and J 4 bases short, with 20 bases between. The CDR3 is 16 residues long. The individuals who served as donors were healthy Caucasians living in Russia, aged roughly 6 to 90. Per sample, extraction of total RNA gave at least 5 micrograms in every case. Separately, the same data were catalogued under a study of T cells of mothers and their children. From that paper: Study donors consisted of a few healthy Caucasian mothers and their six children.

The V and J genes are TRBV28 and TRBJ1-2; D is possibly TRBD1 (5 bases). The source material was blood. The receptor comes from a boy between 10 and 17 years old in good health. CDR3 sequence (DNA): TGTGCCAGCAGTGGACCCCGAGACAGACACCTCTATGGCTACACCTTC. Protein: CASSGPRDRHLYGYTF.